A single TCR beta chain is shown here with its context. Its antigen remains unidentified. This sample is part of a study of cytomegalovirus exposure and HLA in healthy donors. The study, taken as a whole, reports: In a later analysis, HLA-associated TCR beta chains were more clonally expanded than equally common others.

This PCR relied on a set of 60 Vbeta primers and 13 Jbeta primers. Sequenced by immunoSEQ multiplex PCR; TCRdb stores in-frame clones only, minus some. The sample lists 120,000 to 150,000 clones, around 81% seen once, with 2.5% to 3.5% in the top ten. The TCR sequence derives from a male donor in good health and CMV-seronegative. Sequences were obtained from PBMCs.

The CDR3 DNA is TGTGCCTGGAGTGTACCCCCCCGACAGCAAGAGACCCAGTACTTC. Protein: CAWSVPPRQQETQYF. This chain uses TRBV30 with TRBJ2-5; D possibly corresponds to TRBD1 (5 bases). The CDR3 totals 15 residues. CDR1 is GTSNPN, CDR2 SVGIG, per germline (reference sequence). Trimming shortened V by 0 bases and J by 2 bases, and 13 bases separated the two germline ends. The full variable domain, its missing parts supplied by reference TRBV30 and TRBJ2-5, is SQTIHQWPATLVQPVGSPLSLECTVEGTSNPNLYWYRQAAGRGLQLLFYSVGIGQISSEVPQNLSASRPQDRQFILSSKKLLLSDSGFYLCAWSVPPRQQETQYFGPGTRLLVL.